This entry lists 14 T cell receptor beta chains sequenced from one sample in a study of regulatory T cells in long-lasting Graves disease. Assembly of TCR beta libraries relied on iRepertoire HTBI primers together with Arm-PCR of CDR3 regions. MiXCR was run by TCRdb on the multiplex PCR reads, yielding one entry per CDR3 protein. The sample lists 240,000 or so distinct CDR3 sequences, around 21% seen once, with approximately 15% in the top ten. Time point meaning: newly diagnosed GD, antithyroid drugs for less than 3 months. Following extraction of RNA from PBMCs, that RNA was used to make the TCR library. This sample comprised peripheral blood mononuclear cells (PBMCs), obtained at new diagnosis, from a patient treated with antithyroid drugs. The receptors stem from a female donor with Graves disease.

This clonotype was detected a few times. The chain uses TRBV4-1 and TRBJ2-2; 7 positions match TRBD2. Germline loops: CDR1 MGHRA, CDR2 YSYEKL. CDR3 size: 14 residues. The V and J ends lost 2 bases and 7 bases, in that order; junction bases with no gene match: 4. The CDR3 DNA reads TGCGCCAGCAGCCAATGGGGGGGGGACGGGGAGCTGTTTTTT. It encodes CASSQWGGDGELFF.

Ten or more counts support this clonotype. The final CDR3 position lacks the conserved phenylalanine or tryptophan, pointing to a likely read error. The DNA is left out, because the CDR3 cannot be placed on it with certainty; the CDR3 is given as TCRdb lists it. The chain combines TRBV5-5 with TRBJ2-1; the table's D call, TRBD1, was not checked against the DNA. 14 amino acids form the CDR3, both terminal residues included. The germline V gene encodes CDR1 SGHKS and CDR2 YYEKEE (reference sequence). The CDR3 here is CASSLGGGSGSLHV.

This clonotype was seen ten or more times. The rearrangement joins TRBV10-3 to TRBJ2-2; D tentatively reads TRBD1 or TRBD2 (5 bases each). This CDR3 spans 16 amino acids. Germline V gene lookup returns CDR1 ENHRY and CDR2 SYGVKD. Trimming shortened V by 0 bases and J by 1 base, and 9 bases separated the two germline ends. CDR3 amino acids: CAISESGRMNTGELFF. As DNA, the CDR3 is TGTGCCATCAGTGAGTCGGGACGGATGAACACCGGGGAGCTGTTTTTT.

This clonotype has a count of ten or more. The chain joins TRBV12-3 or TRBV12-4 to TRBJ2-3; D is possibly TRBD2 (6 bases). Trimming took 5 bases from V and 6 from J, leaving 33 bases between them. CDR3 length: 20 residues. CDR3 coding DNA: TGTGCCAGCAGTCCCTCCGGGGGAGGCGAGTTGGGCCCCAAGGCGGATACGCAGTATTTT. It encodes CASSPSGGGELGPKADTQYF.

This clonotype was observed at least ten times. The chain recombines TRBV29-1 with TRBJ2-2; 8 bases fit TRBD1. The trim removed 0 bases at V and 4 bases at J, leaving 4 bases unmatched. Germline V lookup: CDR1 SQVTM, CDR2 ANQGSEA. This CDR3 is 15 amino acids long. CDR3 sequence reads: CSVEDAGGGTGELFF. The DNA for the CDR3 is TGCAGCGTTGAAGATGCAGGGGGCGGCACCGGGGAGCTGTTTTTT.

The table lists this clonotype with many counts. The genes are TRBV3-1 and TRBJ2-1, with TRBD2 identical over 9 bases. The CDR3 length is 16 residues. Germline V gene lookup returns CDR1 LGHDT and CDR2 YNNKEL (reference sequence). The ends lost 1 base at V and 6 bases at J; junction bases unmatched: 7. The CDR3 reads CASSQGAGGPLNEQFF. CDR3 in DNA: TGTGCCAGCAGCCAAGGAGCGGGGGGCCCCCTCAATGAGCAGTTCTTC.

There are many counts of this clonotype. The rearrangement links TRBV11-3 to TRBJ1-1; no firm D call. This CDR3 is built from 14 residues. The V gene lost 5 bases and the J gene lost 0 bases, with 10 bases spanning the gap. The germline V gene has CDR1 SGHNT and CDR2 YENEEA. The CDR3 bases are TGTGCCAGCAGCGTAGCTAACATGAACACTGAAGCTTTCTTT. Residues: CASSVANMNTEAFF.

This clonotype has a count of ten or more. The gene calls are TRBV2 and TRBJ1-1; 7 bases match TRBD1. The V segment lost 6 bases and the J segment 4 bases; nucleotides outside the gene matches: 5. This CDR3 has 13 amino acids. The germline V gene encodes CDR1 SNHLY and CDR2 FYNNEI. The CDR3 nucleotides are TGTGCCAGCAGGATGGACAGGATCACTGAAGCTTTCTTT. It yields the protein CASRMDRITEAFF. Filled out from reference TRBV2 and TRBJ1-1, the complete variable domain reads EPEVTQTPSHQVTQMGQEVILRCVPISNHLYFYWYRQILGQKVEFLVSFYNNEISEKSEIFDDQFSVERPDGSNFTLKIRSTKLEDSAMYFCASRMDRITEAFFGQGTRLTVV.

The genes are TRBV7-9 and TRBJ2-7; 13 nucleotides match TRBD2. V shed 3 bases, J shed 7 bases, and the junction held 3 bases outside the gene matches. CDR3 length equals 14 residues. Looked up from germline, CDR1 is SEHNR and CDR2 is FQNEAQ (reference sequence). The CDR3 nucleotides read TGTGCCAGCAGCTTCGGACTAGCGGGGGAGGAGCAGTACTTC. It yields the protein CASSFGLAGEEQYF.

As concerns this clonotype: Without the conserved terminal phenylalanine or tryptophan, this CDR3 likely stems from a read error. The chain uses TRBV9 and TRBJ2-1, with 11 bases lining up with TRBD2. The CDR3 has 15 amino acids. CDR1 and CDR2 (germline): SGDLS, YYNGEE. Losses at the gene ends were 3 bases for V and 3 bases for J; bases not matched to a gene: 2. In nucleotides, the CDR3 is TGTGCCAGCAGCGACACTAGCGGGGGCTACAATGAGCAGTTCTCC. Translated: CASSDTSGGYNEQFS.

This clonotype was seen many times. The chain recombines TRBV19 with TRBJ1-1, with a tentative D call TRBD1 (6 bases). CDR3 length: 14 amino acids. Germline CDR1 LNHDA, CDR2 SQIVND (reference sequence). V was trimmed by 8 bases and J by 1 base, leaving 14 bases between them. CDR3 in amino acids: CASRRQDQNTEAFF. In DNA form, the CDR3 reads TGTGCCAGTCGAAGACAGGATCAGAACACTGAAGCTTTCTTT.

A word on this clonotype: A much larger clone sits a single nucleotide away, making a read error possible. This rearrangement joins TRBV6-5 to TRBJ2-7; no firm D call. The germline V gene encodes CDR1 MNHEY and CDR2 SVGAGI. With 0 bases removed from V and 6 bases from J, the gap between germline ends came to 15 bases. This CDR3 is 15 amino acids long. The CDR3 bases are TGTGCCAGCAGTTACTCGCAGACTGATACCTGCGAGCAGTACTTC. Translated: CASSYSQTDTCEQYF.

This clonotype was observed many times. The chain has TRBV7-2 and TRBJ1-4; no firm D call. The CDR3 is 13 residues long. V shed 3 bases and J shed 8 bases, with 10 bases lying between them. The germline CDR1 and CDR2 sequences are SGHTA and FQGNSA. DNA for the CDR3: TGTGCCAGCAGCTTGTGGGAGGGAGAAAAACTGTTTTTT. This translates into CASSLWEGEKLFF. The full variable domain, rest sourced from reference TRBV7-2 and TRBJ1-4, is GAGVSQSPSNKVTEKGKDVELRCDPISGHTALYWYRQSLGQGLEFLIYFQGNSAPDKSGLPSDRFSAERTGGSVSTLTIQRTQQEDSAVYLCASSLWEGEKLFFGSGTQLSVL.

This clonotype was recorded a few times. The V call is TRBV20-1, the J call TRBJ2-5, with no clear D. V was clipped by 3 bases and J by 4 bases, with 15 bases between them. The CDR3 is made up of 14 amino acids. The germline V gene has CDR1 DFQATT and CDR2 SNEGSKA (reference sequence). The CDR3 DNA reads as TGCAGTGCTAGGCGTGGGGAAATTGTAGAGACCCAGTACTTC. It yields the protein CSARRGEIVETQYF.